This TCR beta chain is from a study of metastatic and nonmetastatic thyroid tumors. Study information: Across blood and tumor or nodule tissue, repertoires from malignant and benign thyroid patients were compared with one another. Study-wide findings and caveats: Malignant thyroid tumors reportedly exceeded benign nodules significantly in TCR beta diversity, with the difference appearing in blood and tumor.

Germline CDR1 MDHEN, CDR2 SYDVKM. Trimming stripped 3 bases from V and 4 bases from J, with 14 bases between. The CDR3 runs to 15 residues. Authors' processing steps: A classifier for distant metastasis in papillary thyroid cancer was constructed using CDR3 differences observed across clinicopathological groups. TCRdb reanalyzed the PCR reads via MiXCR. The V and J calls and clone size are TCRdb's, not the authors'. Here the sample spans some 38,000 clones, roughly 50% being singletons. In its sample, this clone was seen a few times. Its cognate antigen is unknown. Patients underwent thyroid surgery, and none had received any treatment before it.

This TCR was sampled from a male donor with papillary thyroid cancer or a benign thyroid nodule (not recorded which). Some clones in this sample may be carry-over from other donors' samples. The chain recombines TRBV28 with TRBJ2-3; D ambiguous. Sequencing was done on a sample of tumor tissue. The CDR3 coding sequence is TGTGCCAGCAGTTTTATAGGGATCAGTGCAGATACGCAGTATTTT. Its protein is CASSFIGISADTQYF.